The 29 T cell receptor beta chains reported below all come from one sample, sequenced in a study of vaccination and CD4 T cells after COVID-19. Cultured CD4+ T cells had their DNA profiled by the Oncomine TCR Beta short-read assay. One entry per CDR3 protein, called by TCRdb with MiXCR from the PCR reads. The data contain about 21,000 distinct CDR3 sequences, less than 65% of them singletons. Treatment specified: approximately nine-day PBMC culture with coronavirus spike peptide pools or control peptides (ViraFEST assay). For these receptors, no antigen is known. The material sequenced was CD4+ T cells from blood, cultured in vitro, taken after SARS-CoV-2 vaccination. These receptors were taken from a human donor who had recovered from COVID-19.

The chain uses TRBV6-2 or TRBV6-3 and TRBJ2-3, with D possibly matching TRBD2 (6 bases). This CDR3 is 16 amino acids long. The germline V gene encodes CDR1 MNHEY and CDR2 SVGEGT. The ends were cut back, 6 bases at V and 0 bases at J, with 16 bases in the middle. This chain's CDR3 is CASSLTRTPSTDTQYF. CDR3 nucleotides: TGTGCCAGCAGCCTGACTAGGACCCCAAGCACAGATACGCAGTATTTT.

This chain connects TRBV6-2 or TRBV6-3 to TRBJ1-1, with 7 bases lining up with TRBD1. In germline, CDR1 is MNHEY, CDR2 SVGEGT. The CDR3 loop spans 13 amino acids. With V trimmed by 10 bases and J by 5 bases, 10 bases remained unmatched. CDR3 DNA sequence: TGTGCCACCGGGAAAACGACAGGGACTGAAGCTTTCTTT. This codes for CATGKTTGTEAFF.

The gene calls are TRBV6-2 or TRBV6-3 and TRBJ1-5; D is uncertain. The germline CDR1 and CDR2 sequences are MNHEY and SVGEGT. This CDR3 has 16 residues. The V and J ends lost 5 bases and 2 bases respectively, with 16 bases between them. CDR3 sequence (DNA): TGTGCCAGCAGTCTACATGAGGGCGACGGCAATCAGCCCCAGCATTTT. Protein product: CASSLHEGDGNQPQHF.

This clonotype was found once. The chain carries TRBV19 and TRBJ1-1; D remains unclear. V shed 2 bases and J shed 4 bases, with 17 bases lying between them. The germline CDR1 and CDR2 sequences are LNHDA and SQIVND (reference sequence). The CDR3 totals 16 residues. CDR3 sequence: CASSIKGPGSGTEAFF. DNA of the CDR3: TGTGCCAGTAGTATAAAGGGTCCGGGGTCGGGCACTGAAGCTTTCTTT.

The V and J genes are TRBV19 and TRBJ2-1; tentatively, D is TRBD1 (5 bases). The germline V and J ends were trimmed by 3 bases and 9 bases, with 9 bases remaining between them. Germline-derived CDR1 and CDR2 are LNHDA and SQIVND (reference sequence). The length of the CDR3 is 12 residues. CDR3 protein: CASSMVRAEQFF. DNA of the CDR3: TGTGCCAGTAGTATGGTCAGGGCTGAGCAGTTCTTC.

The V call is TRBV30, the J call TRBJ1-6; D perhaps matches TRBD1 (5 bases). Trimming pared 8 bases from V and 5 bases from J, leaving 13 bases between. CDR3 length: 13 residues. Germline lookup yields CDR1 GTSNPN and CDR2 SVGIG (reference sequence). CDR3 nucleotide sequence: TGTGCCGGGGGTTCGGCCAATAATTCACCCCTCCACTTT. It yields the protein CAGGSANNSPLHF.

V usage is TRBV19 and J usage is TRBJ1-2; D is unclear. Trimming shortened V by 3 bases and J by 1 base, and 6 bases separated the two germline ends. The CDR3 sequence is 13 residues long. Looked up from germline, CDR1 is LNHDA and CDR2 is SQIVND (reference sequence). This CDR3 is CASSIWSNYGYTF. Here the CDR3 DNA reads TGTGCCAGTAGTATTTGGAGTAACTATGGCTACACCTTC.

The V gene is TRBV6-1, the J gene TRBJ2-2; 14 positions agree with TRBD2. Germline-derived CDR1 and CDR2 are MNHNS and SASEGT. V dropped 5 bases and J dropped 7; count of bases not matched to a gene: 6. This CDR3 has 16 residues. The CDR3 region is CASSRRLAGGYGELFF. The CDR3 DNA sequence: TGTGCCAGCAGTCGGCGACTAGCGGGGGGGTACGGGGAGCTGTTTTTT.

The J gene is TRBJ2-7, the V gene TRBV6-1; 10 nucleotides match TRBD2. The CDR3 consists of 15 residues. Per germline, CDR1 MNHNS and CDR2 SASEGT. V lost 6 bases to trimming and J lost 0 bases; unmatched junction nucleotides: 5. The CDR3 is CASSHSGGSSYEQYF. CDR3 nucleotides: TGTGCCAGCAGCCATAGCGGGGGGAGCTCCTACGAGCAGTACTTC.

This clonotype was counted only a few times. V is TRBV2 and J is TRBJ1-6; D is ambiguous. The CDR3 has 16 amino acids. The germline V and J ends were trimmed by 7 bases and 6 bases, with 19 bases remaining between them. Germline CDR1 reads SNHLY; CDR2 reads FYNNEI. CDR3 amino acids: CASTKTEGRGNSPLHF. The CDR3 nucleotides read TGTGCCAGCACCAAAACGGAGGGTCGGGGTAATTCACCCCTCCACTTT.

This chain links TRBV7-3 with TRBJ2-1; D is unresolved. Trimming removed 4 bases from V and 0 bases from J, with 10 bases in between. Germline CDR1 and CDR2: SGHTA and FQGTGA. CDR3 size: 15 residues. CDR3 in DNA: TGTGCCAGCAGCTCAAGACGTAGCTCCTACAATGAGCAGTTCTTC. It encodes CASSSRRSSYNEQFF.

This clonotype occurred a few times. V gene TRBV12-3 or TRBV12-4 combines with J gene TRBJ1-5; D is uncertain. Trimming removed 6 bases at V and 1 base at J, with 10 bases between. The CDR3 sequence is 14 residues long. CDR3: CASRGEGSNQPQHF. In nucleotides, the CDR3 is TGTGCCAGCAGGGGTGAAGGGAGCAATCAGCCCCAGCATTTT.

The chain has TRBV7-3 and TRBJ2-3; D not resolved. Deletions cut 2 bases from V and 0 bases from J, with 9 bases between. Germline CDR1 is SGHTA and CDR2 is FQGTGA. This CDR3 is built from 15 residues. Here the CDR3 DNA reads TGTGCCAGCAGCTTAGGAACTCCTAGCACAGATACGCAGTATTTT. Translation gives CASSLGTPSTDTQYF.

The chain is built from TRBV5-4 and TRBJ2-1; D is uncertain. This CDR3 has 12 residues. Trimming removed 3 bases from V and 9 bases from J, with 10 bases in between. Per the germline V gene, CDR1 is SGHNT and CDR2 is YYREEE (reference sequence). DNA for the CDR3: TGTGCCAGCAGCTCAGTAGCCCCTGAGCAGTTCTTC. Protein: CASSSVAPEQFF.

The chain links TRBV7-6 to TRBJ2-1; D might be TRBD1 (5 bases). The CDR3 runs to 14 residues. Trimming shortened V by 3 bases and J by 5 bases, and 11 bases separated the two germline ends. The germline CDR1 and CDR2 sequences are SGHVS and FNYEAQ. The CDR3 coding sequence is TGTGCCAGCAGCTTCTCAGGGTTGAACAATGAGCAGTTCTTC. Its protein is CASSFSGLNNEQFF.

The chain uses TRBV27 and TRBJ1-5; 7 bases map to TRBD1. The CDR3 consists of 13 residues. V lost 5 bases and J lost 11; bases outside the gene matches: 9. Per germline, CDR1 MNHEY and CDR2 SMNVEV (reference sequence). The CDR3 spells CASSQVQGKSQHF. CDR3 sequence (DNA): TGTGCCAGCAGTCAGGTACAGGGGAAGTCCCAGCATTTT.

The chain joins TRBV20-1 to TRBJ1-2, with TRBD1 matching over 10 bases. The CDR3 runs to 14 residues. CDR1 is DFQATT, CDR2 SNEGSKA, per germline (reference sequence). The trim removed 3 bases at V and 0 bases at J, leaving 1 base unmatched. For the CDR3, the DNA is TGCAGTGCTAGGGGACAGGGGTCTAACTATGGCTACACCTTC. Translating it yields CSARGQGSNYGYTF.

This clonotype occurred once. The chain is built from TRBV15 and TRBJ2-3; D unresolved. The germline V gene encodes CDR1 LNHNV and CDR2 YYDKDF (reference sequence). The CDR3 runs 12 residues. The germline V and J ends were trimmed by 5 bases and 4 bases, with 7 bases remaining between them. CDR3 sequence reads: CATSWSADTQYF. The CDR3 DNA follows: TGTGCCACCAGCTGGTCCGCAGATACGCAGTATTTT.

The genes are TRBV6-2 or TRBV6-3 and TRBJ1-2; 8 bases align to TRBD1. The CDR3 is 12 amino acids. Germline trimming cut 9 bases from V and 8 bases from J; bases unmatched to any gene: 8. Germline V gene data show CDR1 as MNHEY and CDR2 as SVGEGT. The CDR3 nucleotides read TGTGCCAGTGTTGACAGGGGAGGAGGCTACACCTTC. Translating gives CASVDRGGGYTF.

This clonotype was recorded a few times. The chain combines TRBV12-3 or TRBV12-4 with TRBJ1-5; the D gene is possibly TRBD1 (5 bases). Deletions cut 6 bases from V and 7 bases from J, with 16 bases between. The CDR3 has 14 amino acids. In nucleotides, the CDR3 is TGTGCCAGCAGCCGAACAGGCCCGGGGCAGCCCCAGCATTTT. It translates to CASSRTGPGQPQHF.

The chain joins TRBV7-6 to TRBJ2-2, with 8 bases fitting TRBD1. CDR3 length: 16 residues. Germline trimming cut 2 bases from V and 3 bases from J; bases unmatched to any gene: 5. The germline V gene encodes CDR1 SGHVS and CDR2 FNYEAQ. The CDR3 spells CASSLKDRGHTGELFF. CDR3 DNA: TGTGCCAGCAGCTTAAAAGACAGGGGTCACACCGGGGAGCTGTTTTTT. Complete variable domain (other parts from reference TRBV7-6 and TRBJ2-2): GAGVSQSPRYKVTKRGQDVALRCDPISGHVSLYWYRQALGQGPEFLTYFNYEAQQDKSGLPNDRFSAERPEGSISTLTIQRTEQRDSAMYRCASSLKDRGHTGELFFGEGSRLTVL.

The V gene is TRBV19, the J gene TRBJ1-1; TRBD1 matches 10 bases. This CDR3 region has 17 residues. The V gene end was trimmed by 6 bases and the J gene end by 0 bases; junction bases not matched to a gene: 10. In germline, CDR1 is LNHDA, CDR2 SQIVND (reference sequence). This CDR3 reads CASRTGTGVALNTEAFF. CDR3 sequence (DNA): TGTGCCAGTAGGACCGGGACAGGGGTTGCCTTGAACACTGAAGCTTTCTTT.

The V call is TRBV7-2, the J call TRBJ2-5; TRBD2 matches 11 bases. The J call may be wrong; the DNA end is better matched by TRBJ2-7. This CDR3 contains 16 residues. Per germline, CDR1 SGHTA and CDR2 FQGNSA. The CDR3 sequence: CASSYSGTSGAYEQYF. CDR3 nucleotide sequence: TGTGCCAGCAGCTACTCCGGGACTAGCGGAGCCTACGAGCAGTACTTC.

The chain joins TRBV2 to TRBJ2-3; 10 bases match TRBD1. The J segment lost 6 bases and the V segment lost 6 bases, leaving 6 bases of the junction unmatched. Germline-derived CDR1 and CDR2 are SNHLY and FYNNEI. The CDR3 is made up of 14 amino acids. CDR3: CASRRTGGGDTQYF. The DNA of the CDR3 is TGTGCCAGCAGGAGGACAGGGGGTGGGGATACGCAGTATTTT. Together with reference TRBV2 and TRBJ2-3, the CDR3 gives the full variable domain: EPEVTQTPSHQVTQMGQEVILRCVPISNHLYFYWYRQILGQKVEFLVSFYNNEISEKSEIFDDQFSVERPDGSNFTLKIRSTKLEDSAMYFCASRRTGGGDTQYFGPGTRLTVL.

The chain has TRBV10-1 and TRBJ1-3; D gene uncertain. V was trimmed by 9 bases and J by 2 bases, leaving 20 bases between them. In germline, CDR1 is WNHNN, CDR2 SYGVQD (reference sequence). This CDR3 region has 16 residues. CDR3 DNA: TGCGCCAGTAAAACCTTCCGGTACCCGCCTGGAAACACCATATATTTT. Its protein is CASKTFRYPPGNTIYF.

This clonotype showed up just a few times. This chain connects TRBV2 to TRBJ1-3; no definite D call. V lost 5 bases and J 0 bases, leaving 8 bases between the germline ends. This CDR3 comprises 14 residues. Germline CDR1 is SNHLY and CDR2 is FYNNEI. The CDR3 protein is CASSRTYSGNTIYF. CDR3 in DNA: TGTGCCAGCAGTCGGACGTACTCTGGAAACACCATATATTTT.

The rearrangement uses TRBV5-4 and TRBJ2-7; D possibly matches TRBD1 or TRBD2 (6 bases each). Near its end, the DNA agrees better with TRBJ2-5, so the J call may be wrong. CDR1 is SGHNT, CDR2 YYREEE, per germline (reference sequence). CDR3 size: 15 residues. As DNA, the CDR3 is TGTGCCAGCAGTCCGGGGGCCGTAGAGGGAGAGACCCAGTACTTC. This codes for CASSPGAVEGETQYF.

The rearrangement joins TRBV11-2 to TRBJ2-2; D is undetermined. There are 13 residues in the CDR3. CDR1 and CDR2 (germline): SGHAT, FQNNGV. With 5 bases removed from V and 3 bases from J, the gap between germline ends came to 7 bases. Here the CDR3 reads CASSARYTGELFF. CDR3 nucleotide sequence: TGTGCCAGCAGCGCCCGTTACACCGGGGAGCTGTTTTTT.

The rearrangement uses TRBV20-1 and TRBJ2-3; 13 positions match TRBD2. J was trimmed by 6 bases and V by 6 bases; bases with no gene match: 15. Germline V CDR1 and CDR2: DFQATT, SNEGSKA (reference sequence). The CDR3 consists of 17 residues. The CDR3: CSATRTSGGLQSDTQYF. The CDR3 DNA reads TGCAGTGCGACCCGGACTAGCGGGGGTCTTCAGTCGGATACGCAGTATTTT.